This is a list of T cell receptor beta chains from one sample in a study of blood T cell repertoires in COVID-19. The data were produced by immunoSEQ multiplex PCR, yet TCRdb's version contains in-frame clones alone and is incomplete. The sample contains around 100,000 clones, approximately 82% of which appear only once. The sequenced sample consisted of peripheral blood. The source of these receptors is a man between 60 and 70 years old with active or convalescent COVID-19. The CDR3 runs from the conserved cysteine through the conserved F or W. D genes are given only for firm matches. Size is stated for part of the rows, as once, few or many counts, or as a class when the clone is expanded.

j_call: TRBJ1-1; d_call: NA; v_call: TRBV7-9; clone_size: NA; cdr3_aa: CASSWTAGEAFF; cdr3_nt: TGTGCCAGCAGCTGGACGGCGGGTGAAGCTTTCTTT
j_call: TRBJ1-1; d_call: TRBD1; v_call: TRBV5-1; clone_size: NA; cdr3_aa: CASSLQGATEAFF; cdr3_nt: TGCGCCAGCAGCTTACAGGGGGCCACTGAAGCTTTCTTT
j_call: TRBJ1-4; d_call: TRBD1; v_call: TRBV27; clone_size: NA; cdr3_aa: CASSLSRQGIATNEKLFF; cdr3_nt: TGTGCCAGCAGTTTATCTAGACAGGGGATTGCAACTAATGAAAAACTGTTTTTT
j_call: TRBJ1-2; d_call: TRBD1; v_call: TRBV28; clone_size: NA; cdr3_aa: CASSILTGTGPYGYTF; cdr3_nt: TGTGCCAGCAGTATTCTTACCGGGACAGGGCCATATGGCTACACCTTC
j_call: TRBJ1-1; d_call: NA; v_call: TRBV3-1/TRBV3-2; clone_size: NA; cdr3_aa: CASSQVAVREAFF; cdr3_nt: TGTGCCAGCAGCCAGGTTGCCGTCAGGGAAGCTTTCTTT
j_call: TRBJ2-4; d_call: NA; v_call: TRBV9; clone_size: NA; cdr3_aa: CASSPSTAKNIQYF; cdr3_nt: TGTGCCAGCAGCCCCTCTACAGCCAAAAACATTCAGTACTTC
j_call: TRBJ1-4; d_call: NA; v_call: TRBV5-1; clone_size: few; cdr3_aa: CASSLGGGEIEKLFF; cdr3_nt: TGCGCCAGCAGCTTGGGCGGGGGCGAAATTGAAAAACTGTTTTTT
j_call: TRBJ1-5; d_call: TRBD1; v_call: TRBV7-2; clone_size: NA; cdr3_aa: CASSLAGQINQPQHF; cdr3_nt: TGTGCCAGCAGCTTAGCGGGACAGATCAATCAGCCCCAGCATTTT
j_call: TRBJ2-7; d_call: NA; v_call: TRBV7-2; clone_size: once; cdr3_aa: CASSLSGSVYEQYF; cdr3_nt: TGTGCCAGCAGCCTTAGCGGATCAGTCTACGAGCAGTACTTC
j_call: TRBJ1-3; d_call: TRBD1; v_call: TRBV7-6; clone_size: few; cdr3_aa: CASSPNSGTVFSGNTIYF; cdr3_nt: TGTGCCAGCAGCCCCAACTCCGGGACAGTGTTCTCTGGAAACACCATATATTTT
j_call: TRBJ2-5; d_call: NA; v_call: TRBV25-1; clone_size: NA; cdr3_aa: CASMRPGFGETQYF; cdr3_nt: TGTGCCAGCATGAGGCCCGGGTTTGGGGAGACCCAGTACTTC
j_call: TRBJ2-5; d_call: TRBD2; v_call: TRBV11-2; clone_size: NA; cdr3_aa: CASKPSPTSGAPREYF; cdr3_nt: TGTGCCAGCAAACCCTCACCGACTAGCGGGGCGCCGAGGGAGTACTTC
j_call: TRBJ2-2; d_call: TRBD1; v_call: TRBV11-3; clone_size: NA; cdr3_aa: CATRQGTGELFF; cdr3_nt: TGTGCCACGCGACAGGGGACCGGGGAGCTGTTTTTT
j_call: TRBJ1-5; d_call: NA; v_call: TRBV28; clone_size: NA; cdr3_aa: CASTPPDFHSNQPQHF; cdr3_nt: TGTGCCAGCACCCCTCCGGACTTTCATAGCAATCAGCCCCAGCATTTT
j_call: TRBJ1-2; d_call: NA; v_call: TRBV5-1; clone_size: NA; cdr3_aa: CASSLAGLDGYTF; cdr3_nt: TGCGCCAGCAGCTTGGCCGGGTTGGATGGCTACACCTTC
j_call: TRBJ2-1; d_call: TRBD2; v_call: TRBV6-6; clone_size: NA; cdr3_aa: CASSRSSGAYSYNEQFF; cdr3_nt: TGTGCCAGCAGTCGCTCTAGCGGAGCGTACTCCTACAATGAGCAGTTCTTC
j_call: TRBJ2-1; d_call: NA; v_call: TRBV5-1; clone_size: few; cdr3_aa: CASSGGIAALHNEQFF; cdr3_nt: TGCGCCAGCAGCGGAGGAATCGCCGCTCTCCACAATGAGCAGTTCTTC
j_call: TRBJ2-2; d_call: TRBD1; v_call: TRBV28; clone_size: NA; cdr3_aa: CASSFKWTGYTGELFF; cdr3_nt: TGTGCCAGCAGTTTTAAGTGGACAGGGTACACCGGGGAGCTGTTTTTT
j_call: TRBJ1-4; d_call: NA; v_call: TRBV19; clone_size: NA; cdr3_aa: CASSMGSRRWEKLFF; cdr3_nt: TGTGCCAGTAGTATGGGTAGCCGGCGGTGGGAAAAACTGTTTTTT
j_call: TRBJ1-1; d_call: TRBD1; v_call: TRBV6-5; clone_size: NA; cdr3_aa: CASTEQGATTEAFF; cdr3_nt: TGTGCCAGCACCGAACAGGGGGCGACCACTGAAGCTTTCTTT
j_call: TRBJ2-2; d_call: TRBD2; v_call: TRBV5-1; clone_size: NA; cdr3_aa: CASSPKGLAGAGTGELFF; cdr3_nt: TGCGCCAGCAGCCCGAAGGGACTAGCGGGAGCAGGTACCGGGGAGCTGTTTTTT
j_call: TRBJ1-2; d_call: NA; v_call: TRBV2; clone_size: NA; cdr3_aa: CASSRSHGRQLLTNYGYTF; cdr3_nt: TGTGCCAGCAGCCGATCTCACGGCCGACAGCTACTTACTAACTATGGCTACACCTTC
j_call: TRBJ1-4; d_call: TRBD1; v_call: TRBV5-1; clone_size: once; cdr3_aa: CASSLAGTGSEKLFF; cdr3_nt: TGCGCCAGCAGCTTGGCCGGGACAGGGAGCGAAAAACTGTTTTTT
j_call: TRBJ2-3; d_call: NA; v_call: TRBV3-1/TRBV3-2; clone_size: NA; cdr3_aa: CAVPVQYF; cdr3_nt: TGTGCCGTTCCGGTCCAGTATTTT
j_call: TRBJ2-2; d_call: TRBD1; v_call: TRBV6-5; clone_size: NA; cdr3_aa: CASRVGTANTGELFF; cdr3_nt: TGTGCCAGCAGAGTGGGGACAGCGAACACCGGGGAGCTGTTTTTT
j_call: TRBJ1-1; d_call: NA; v_call: TRBV3-1/TRBV3-2; clone_size: NA; cdr3_aa: CASSQEWGVSTEAFF; cdr3_nt: TGTGCCAGCAGCCAAGAGTGGGGGGTGAGTACTGAAGCTTTCTTT
j_call: TRBJ1-1; d_call: NA; v_call: TRBV3-1/TRBV3-2; clone_size: NA; cdr3_aa: CASSQVTGVAEAFF; cdr3_nt: TGTGCCAGCAGCCAAGTGACAGGAGTAGCTGAAGCTTTCTTT
j_call: TRBJ2-5; d_call: TRBD2; v_call: TRBV4-2; clone_size: NA; cdr3_aa: CASSQVIAGGHETQYF; cdr3_nt: TGTGCCAGCAGCCAGGTCATAGCGGGAGGGCATGAGACCCAGTACTTC
j_call: TRBJ1-5; d_call: NA; v_call: TRBV30; clone_size: NA; cdr3_aa: CAWSGIYGGAQGQPQHF; cdr3_nt: TGTGCCTGGAGTGGAATATATGGGGGGGCTCAGGGTCAGCCCCAGCATTTT
j_call: TRBJ2-5; d_call: TRBD2; v_call: TRBV9; clone_size: NA; cdr3_aa: CASSIAGAGGEETQYF; cdr3_nt: TGTGCCAGCAGCATCGCCGGGGCGGGAGGGGAGGAGACCCAGTACTTC
j_call: TRBJ2-2; d_call: TRBD2; v_call: TRBV4-1; clone_size: NA; cdr3_aa: CASSQGVEAGVDTGELFF; cdr3_nt: TGCGCCAGCAGCCAAGGGGTGGAAGCGGGAGTGGACACCGGGGAGCTGTTTTTT
j_call: TRBJ1-6; d_call: TRBD1; v_call: TRBV7-9; clone_size: NA; cdr3_aa: CASSPRQGPSSPLHF; cdr3_nt: TGTGCCAGCAGCCCTCGACAGGGGCCAAGCTCACCCCTCCACTTT
j_call: TRBJ1-5; d_call: NA; v_call: TRBV10-3; clone_size: NA; cdr3_aa: CAISESGPGHRPQHF; cdr3_nt: TGTGCCATCAGTGAGTCGGGTCCTGGACATCGGCCCCAGCATTTT
j_call: TRBJ2-3; d_call: TRBD2; v_call: TRBV15; clone_size: NA; cdr3_aa: CATSRLAGDSDTQYF; cdr3_nt: TGTGCCACCAGTCGACTAGCGGGAGACTCAGATACGCAGTATTTT
j_call: TRBJ1-5; d_call: NA; v_call: TRBV2; clone_size: NA; cdr3_aa: CASNEGVSQPQHF; cdr3_nt: TGTGCCAGCAACGAGGGGGTTAGTCAGCCCCAGCATTTT
j_call: TRBJ1-1; d_call: NA; v_call: TRBV20-1; clone_size: once; cdr3_aa: CSASSNEAFF; cdr3_nt: TGCAGTGCCTCAAGCAATGAAGCTTTCTTT
j_call: TRBJ1-5; d_call: NA; v_call: TRBV7-2; clone_size: few; cdr3_aa: CASSWAGGNQPQHF; cdr3_nt: TGTGCCAGCAGCTGGGCGGGGGGCAATCAGCCCCAGCATTTT
j_call: TRBJ2-2; d_call: NA; v_call: TRBV28; clone_size: NA; cdr3_aa: CASSTRAWGRTGELFF; cdr3_nt: TGTGCCAGCAGTACCCGGGCGTGGGGCAGGACCGGGGAGCTGTTTTTT
j_call: TRBJ2-3; d_call: TRBD2; v_call: TRBV28; clone_size: NA; cdr3_aa: CASSLAGVTDTQYF; cdr3_nt: TGTGCCAGCAGTCTAGCGGGAGTAACCGATACGCAGTATTTT
j_call: TRBJ1-4; d_call: NA; v_call: TRBV11-2; clone_size: NA; cdr3_aa: CASSQGSNEKLFF; cdr3_nt: TGTGCCAGCAGTCAGGGGTCTAATGAAAAACTGTTTTTT
j_call: TRBJ1-2; d_call: NA; v_call: TRBV6-5; clone_size: NA; cdr3_aa: CASTQTGLGYGYTF; cdr3_nt: TGTGCCAGCACCCAAACGGGACTTGGCTATGGCTACACCTTC
j_call: TRBJ1-1; d_call: NA; v_call: TRBV28; clone_size: NA; cdr3_aa: CASSLDSPNTEAFF; cdr3_nt: TGTGCCAGCAGTTTAGACAGTCCAAACACTGAAGCTTTCTTT
j_call: TRBJ1-2; d_call: TRBD1; v_call: TRBV29-1; clone_size: NA; cdr3_aa: CSVAGGTEISNYGYTF; cdr3_nt: TGCAGCGTTGCTGGTGGGACAGAGATTTCTAACTATGGCTACACCTTC
j_call: TRBJ2-5; d_call: NA; v_call: TRBV5-5; clone_size: NA; cdr3_aa: CASSLGGGRETQYF; cdr3_nt: TGTGCCAGCAGCTTGGGAGGGGGAAGGGAGACCCAGTACTTC
j_call: TRBJ2-1; d_call: NA; v_call: TRBV11-2; clone_size: NA; cdr3_aa: CASRIGPNEQFF; cdr3_nt: TGTGCCAGCAGAATTGGGCCAAATGAGCAGTTCTTC
j_call: TRBJ2-5; d_call: TRBD2; v_call: TRBV6-5; clone_size: once; cdr3_aa: CASLTSGRGETQYF; cdr3_nt: TGTGCCAGTCTCACTAGCGGGAGAGGAGAGACCCAGTACTTC
j_call: TRBJ2-1; d_call: TRBD2; v_call: TRBV5-1; clone_size: NA; cdr3_aa: CASSILAGGAYNEQFF; cdr3_nt: TGCGCCAGCAGCATACTAGCGGGAGGCGCCTACAATGAGCAGTTCTTC
j_call: TRBJ1-6; d_call: NA; v_call: TRBV15; clone_size: NA; cdr3_aa: CATSRDRVPNSPLHF; cdr3_nt: TGTGCCACCAGCAGAGACCGGGTCCCTAATTCACCCCTCCACTTT
j_call: TRBJ2-7; d_call: NA; v_call: TRBV12-3/TRBV12-4; clone_size: once; cdr3_aa: CASSLVQGYEQYF; cdr3_nt: TGTGCCAGCAGTTTAGTACAGGGATACGAGCAGTACTTC
j_call: TRBJ1-1; d_call: TRBD1; v_call: TRBV5-5; clone_size: few; cdr3_aa: CASSKDRATEAFF; cdr3_nt: TGTGCCAGCAGCAAGGACAGGGCAACTGAAGCTTTCTTT
j_call: TRBJ2-3; d_call: TRBD2; v_call: TRBV7-6; clone_size: NA; cdr3_aa: CASSLYSGSGTDTQYF; cdr3_nt: TGTGCCAGCAGCTTATATAGCGGGAGCGGCACAGATACGCAGTATTTT
j_call: TRBJ2-3; d_call: TRBD1; v_call: TRBV2; clone_size: NA; cdr3_aa: CASTATGLGTDTQYF; cdr3_nt: TGTGCCAGCACCGCGACAGGGCTGGGCACAGATACGCAGTATTTT
j_call: TRBJ2-2; d_call: NA; v_call: TRBV3-1/TRBV3-2; clone_size: NA; cdr3_aa: CASSHVTGTGELFF; cdr3_nt: TGTGCCAGCAGCCATGTAACAGGGACCGGGGAGCTGTTTTTT
j_call: TRBJ2-3; d_call: NA; v_call: TRBV5-6; clone_size: NA; cdr3_aa: CASSHGRSTDTQYF; cdr3_nt: TGTGCCAGCAGTCATGGCCGAAGCACAGATACGCAGTATTTT
j_call: TRBJ2-1; d_call: NA; v_call: TRBV7-6; clone_size: NA; cdr3_aa: CASSLDIGSSYNEQFF; cdr3_nt: TGTGCCAGCAGCTTAGATATCGGGAGCTCCTACAATGAGCAGTTCTTC
j_call: TRBJ2-5; d_call: NA; v_call: TRBV2; clone_size: NA; cdr3_aa: CASSESVQETQYF; cdr3_nt: TGTGCCAGCAGTGAGTCAGTTCAAGAGACCCAGTACTTC
j_call: TRBJ1-2; d_call: TRBD1; v_call: TRBV3-1/TRBV3-2; clone_size: NA; cdr3_aa: CASSQPTGNYGYTF; cdr3_nt: TGTGCCAGCAGCCAGCCGACAGGGAACTATGGCTACACCTTC